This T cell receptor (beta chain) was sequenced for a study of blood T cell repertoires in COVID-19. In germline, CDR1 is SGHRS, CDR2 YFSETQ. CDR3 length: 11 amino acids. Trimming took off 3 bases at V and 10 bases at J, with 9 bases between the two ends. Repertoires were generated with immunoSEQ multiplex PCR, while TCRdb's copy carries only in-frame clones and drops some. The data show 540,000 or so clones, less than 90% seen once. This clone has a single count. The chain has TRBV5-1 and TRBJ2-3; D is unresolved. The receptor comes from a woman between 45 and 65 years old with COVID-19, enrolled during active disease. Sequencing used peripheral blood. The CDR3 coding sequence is TGCGCCAGCAGCTCCCAGGTGGCGCAGTATTTT. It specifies CASSSQVAQYF.